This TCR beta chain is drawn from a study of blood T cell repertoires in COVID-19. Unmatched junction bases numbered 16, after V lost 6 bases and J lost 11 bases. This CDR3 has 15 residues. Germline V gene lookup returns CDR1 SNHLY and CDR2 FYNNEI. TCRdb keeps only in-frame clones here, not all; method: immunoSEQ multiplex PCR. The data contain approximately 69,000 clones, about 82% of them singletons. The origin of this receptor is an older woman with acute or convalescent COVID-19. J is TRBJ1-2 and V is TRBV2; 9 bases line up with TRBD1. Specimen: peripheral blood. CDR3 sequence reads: CASRAVTGGASRYTF. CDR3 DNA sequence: TGTGCCAGCAGGGCCGTCACAGGGGGCGCTTCGAGATACACCTTC.